This T cell receptor (beta chain) stems from a study of blood T cell repertoires in COVID-19. Assay used: immunoSEQ multiplex PCR; TCRdb lists only in-frame clones, some missing. Among under 350,000 clones listed, roughly 87% were seen once. The receptor comes from a human donor in a cohort sampled during active COVID-19. Sequenced input: peripheral blood.

As DNA, the CDR3 is TGTGCCAGCAGCTCGCCCTCGATAGCCGAGCAGTTCTTC. Encoded protein: CASSSPSIAEQFF. The rearrangement links TRBV7-9 to TRBJ2-1; D remains ambiguous. The V end was cut by 4 bases, the J end by 10 bases, with 14 bases between. Germline V gives CDR1 SEHNR, CDR2 FQNEAQ (reference sequence). The CDR3 is 13 residues long.